Included here is one TCR beta chain sequence, with context. This record belongs to a study of blood T cell repertoires in COVID-19. Original data processing: By means of reference gene primer amplification, nucleated cell counts were estimated. The assay was immunoSEQ multiplex PCR, and TCRdb's table has in-frame clones only and misses some. V and J calls and clone size are copied from that table; D and trimming were computed from the DNA. Among tens of thousands of clones, around 88% were seen once, and the ten largest hold 44%. Sample: peripheral blood. The TCR originated in a woman of 80 years or more with active or convalescent COVID-19.

In nucleotides, the CDR3 is TGCGCCAGCAGCCCCATAGTATCAGGGGCCAACGTCCTGACTTTC. Amino acid sequence: CASSPIVSGANVLTF. The V call is TRBV5-1, the J call TRBJ2-6; D gene unclear. Germline V gives CDR1 SGHRS, CDR2 YFSETQ. Trimming removed 4 bases at V and 4 bases at J, with 12 bases between. The CDR3 covers 15 residues.